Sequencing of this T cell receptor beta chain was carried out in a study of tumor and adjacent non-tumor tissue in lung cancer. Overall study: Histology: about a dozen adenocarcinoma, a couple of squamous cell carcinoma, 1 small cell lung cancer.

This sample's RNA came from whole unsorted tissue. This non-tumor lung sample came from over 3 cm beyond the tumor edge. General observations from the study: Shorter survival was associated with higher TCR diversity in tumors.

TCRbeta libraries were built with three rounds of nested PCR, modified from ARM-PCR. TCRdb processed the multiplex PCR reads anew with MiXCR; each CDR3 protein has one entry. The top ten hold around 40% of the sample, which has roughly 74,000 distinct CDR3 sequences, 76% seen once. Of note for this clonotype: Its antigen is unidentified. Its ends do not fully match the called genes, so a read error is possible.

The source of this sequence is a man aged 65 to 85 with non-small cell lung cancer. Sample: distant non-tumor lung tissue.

The CDR3, as DNA: TGCGCCAGCATCCAAGTACCGTTGGTGGTAGCTAATGAAAAACTGTTTTTT. Its translation: CASIQVPLVVANEKLFF. The genes are TRBV4-2 and TRBJ1-4, with D unresolved. Germline V gene lookup returns CDR1 LGHNA and CDR2 YNFKEQ. The CDR3 contains 17 residues.